Presented here are 3 T cell receptor beta chains from one specimen sequenced in a study of blood T cell repertoires in COVID-19. Measured with immunoSEQ multiplex PCR; TCRdb has only the in-frame clones, and not every one. The sample holds about 110,000 clones; nearly 80% are singletons and the top ten take around 16%. Sequencing input: peripheral blood. Receptors originate from a woman of 80 years or more with active or convalescent COVID-19.

V is TRBV10-3 and J is TRBJ1-2; D is perhaps TRBD1 (5 bases). V was clipped by 0 bases and J by 1 base, with 12 bases between them. The CDR3 runs 16 residues. In germline, CDR1 is ENHRY, CDR2 SYGVKD. CDR3 protein: CAISESQGLGNYGYTF. The DNA for the CDR3 is TGTGCCATCAGTGAGTCCCAGGGCCTCGGTAACTATGGCTACACCTTC.

The chain has TRBV27 and TRBJ2-1; TRBD2 aligns across 7 bases. This CDR3 region has 16 residues. The V and J ends lost 3 bases and 5 bases, in that order; junction bases with no gene match: 10. Per germline, CDR1 MNHEY and CDR2 SMNVEV (reference sequence). The CDR3, as DNA: TGTGCCAGCAGTTTTTCTCCGGGACTAAGCCACAATGAGCAGTTCTTC. Translating gives CASSFSPGLSHNEQFF.

The genes are TRBV28 and TRBJ2-1; no reliable D call. V was cut by 1 base and J by 0 bases, with 7 bases left in between. Per the germline V gene, CDR1 is MDHEN and CDR2 is SYDVKM. The CDR3 sequence is 15 residues long. Here the CDR3 DNA reads TGTGCCAGCAGTTTATACGGTCGCTCCTACAATGAGCAGTTCTTC. It specifies CASSLYGRSYNEQFF.